Listed here are 20 T cell receptor beta chains from one sample, sequenced in a study of graft-versus-host responses after intestinal transplantation (dated by TCRdb to about 2021). The library was prepared using the immunoSEQ multiplex PCR assay. TCRdb stores this immuneACCESS table with in-frame sequences only. Part of the clones is absent; in the studies checked, under half of the shortfall reflects unresolved V genes, and no reason is known for the rest. Here the sample has about 100,000 clones; roughly 84% occur a single time. The ten top clones hold about 1% of the sample. What these receptors recognize is not known. The sample's time point label is to be understood as: cells obtained before transplantation from donor or recipient. The starting material was unstimulated CD4+ T cells sorted from spleen or lymph node cells, obtained before intestinal transplant. The origin of the receptors is a human donor who received an intestinal transplant.

CDR3 sequence: CASSTTVGSTEAFF. Written as DNA, the CDR3 is TGTGCCAGTAGTACCACAGTCGGAAGCACTGAAGCTTTCTTT. J is TRBJ1-1 and V is TRBV19; unclear D gene. V was pared by 4 bases and J by 4 bases, with 13 bases between. Germline V gives CDR1 LNHDA, CDR2 SQIVND (reference sequence). The CDR3 spans 14 residues.

The chain carries TRBV4-1 and TRBJ1-5; the match to TRBD1 covers 8 bases. The CDR3 extends over 15 amino acids. With V trimmed by 1 base and J by 1 base, 0 bases remained unmatched. Per the germline V gene, CDR1 is MGHRA and CDR2 is YSYEKL. CDR3 sequence: CASSQGTGSNQPQHF. The CDR3 DNA sequence: TGCGCCAGCAGCCAAGGGACAGGGAGCAATCAGCCCCAGCATTTT.

The chain carries TRBV5-1 and TRBJ2-3, with D perhaps matching TRBD1 or TRBD2 (5 bases each). The CDR3 is made up of 18 amino acids. Trimming left V 1 base short and J 3 bases short, with 21 bases between. Germline assignment: CDR1 SGHRS and CDR2 YFSETQ. CDR3 sequence reads: CASSLTYLGVGQTDTQYF. The CDR3 DNA is TGCGCCAGCAGCTTGACCTACCTCGGGGTCGGACAAACAGATACGCAGTATTTT.

The chain links TRBV7-2 to TRBJ1-2; D is possibly TRBD1 (5 bases). V was cut by 4 bases and J by 8 bases, with 17 bases left in between. In germline, CDR1 is SGHTA, CDR2 FQGNSA. The CDR3 runs 14 residues. CDR3 loop: CASSSDKGSGGYTF. The CDR3 nucleotides are TGTGCCAGCAGCTCGGACAAGGGGTCTGGCGGCTACACCTTC. Full variable domain (rest looked up from reference TRBV7-2 and TRBJ1-2): GAGVSQSPSNKVTEKGKDVELRCDPISGHTALYWYRQSLGQGLEFLIYFQGNSAPDKSGLPSDRFSAERTGGSVSTLTIQRTQQEDSAVYLCASSSDKGSGGYTFGSGTRLTVV.

The rearrangement links TRBV5-6 to TRBJ2-7; D perhaps matches TRBD1 (6 bases). The CDR3 consists of 13 residues. Germline assignment: CDR1 SGHDT and CDR2 YYEEEE. V lost 0 bases, J lost 3 bases, and 7 bases lay in between. The DNA for the CDR3 is TGTGCCAGCAGCTTGGTACAGGGCTACGAGCAGTACTTC. It codes for CASSLVQGYEQYF.

CDR3 amino acids: CASSVEAGNGYTF. The DNA of the CDR3 is TGTGCCAGCAGCGTAGAGGCAGGCAATGGCTACACCTTC. The chain has TRBV9 and TRBJ1-2, with D unclear. The germline CDR1 and CDR2 sequences are SGDLS and YYNGEE. V lost 0 bases and J 6 bases, leaving 9 bases between the germline ends. The CDR3 contains 13 residues.

This chain connects TRBV18 to TRBJ2-7; weak D call: TRBD2 (6 bases). Germline lookup yields CDR1 KGHSH and CDR2 LQKENI. The CDR3 has 14 residues. Between the trimmed V and J ends, which lost 6 bases and 4 bases, there was a span of 16 bases. The CDR3 region has the DNA TGTGCCAGCTCTAAAACCGGGACTGTGTACGAGCAGTACTTC. This translates into CASSKTGTVYEQYF.

The J gene is TRBJ2-3, the V gene TRBV5-1; D is perhaps TRBD1 (5 bases). The CDR3 is 14 residues long. With 7 bases removed from V and 2 bases from J, the gap between germline ends came to 14 bases. The germline CDR1 and CDR2 sequences are SGHRS and YFSETQ. The CDR3 DNA is TGCGCCAGCGGCCGGCAGGACAACACAGATACGCAGTATTTT. Translating gives CASGRQDNTDTQYF.

In this sample, this clone turned up once. The chain combines TRBV5-4 with TRBJ2-1; 11 bases are a match to TRBD2. The V and J ends lost 1 base and 7 bases, in that order; junction bases with no gene match: 10. The length of the CDR3 is 17 residues. From germline, CDR1 is SGHNT and CDR2 YYREEE (reference sequence). The CDR3 here is CASSLNSGTSGGNEQFF. DNA of the CDR3: TGTGCCAGCAGCTTGAATTCTGGGACTAGCGGAGGAAATGAGCAGTTCTTC.

This clone was seen a single time. The chain carries TRBV9 and TRBJ2-7; TRBD2 aligns across 14 bases. The CDR3 has 17 residues. The junction had 7 bases not matched to a gene; V was cut back by 0 bases and J by 5 bases. Germline V lookup: CDR1 SGDLS, CDR2 YYNGEE. Here the CDR3 reads CASSVEGRLAGGNEQYF. The CDR3 DNA follows: TGTGCCAGCAGCGTAGAAGGGAGACTAGCGGGAGGGAACGAGCAGTACTTC. The entire variable domain, with the rest obtained from reference TRBV9 and TRBJ2-7, is as follows: DSGVTQTPKHLITATGQRVTLRCSPRSGDLSVYWYQQSLDQGLQFLIQYYNGEERAKGNILERFSAQQFPDLHSELNLSSLELGDSALYFCASSVEGRLAGGNEQYFGPGTRLTVT.

The rearrangement links TRBV5-4 to TRBJ2-7, with 15 bases lining up with TRBD2. This CDR3 has 17 amino acids. Germline V CDR1 and CDR2: SGHNT, YYREEE (reference sequence). V dropped 4 bases and J dropped 1; count of bases not matched to a gene: 6. This CDR3 reads CASSQGLAGGPSYEQYF. CDR3 DNA sequence: TGTGCCAGCAGCCAGGGACTAGCGGGGGGTCCGTCCTACGAGCAGTACTTC.

The CDR3 DNA is TGTGCCAGCAGTTGGAACCCAGCACGGGGAGGCAATGAGCAGTTCTTC. Its translation is CASSWNPARGGNEQFF. The rearrangement joins TRBV6-5 to TRBJ2-1; possibly TRBD2 for D (6 bases). This CDR3 is built from 16 residues. Trimming left V 4 bases short and J 6 bases short, with 19 bases between. The germline CDR1 and CDR2 sequences are MNHEY and SVGAGI.

The chain uses TRBV5-4 and TRBJ2-3; unclear D gene. Trimming left V 4 bases short and J 6 bases short, with 9 bases between. The CDR3 runs 12 residues. CDR1 SGHNT and CDR2 YYREEE come from the germline V gene (reference sequence). The CDR3 region is CASSGVGDTQYF. The CDR3 DNA follows: TGTGCCAGCAGCGGTGTGGGGGATACGCAGTATTTT. Supplemented by reference TRBV5-4 and TRBJ2-3, the full variable domain reads ETGVTQSPTHLIKTRGQQVTLRCSSQSGHNTVSWYQQALGQGPQFIFQYYREEENGRGNFPPRFSGLQFPNYSSELNVNALELDDSALYLCASSGVGDTQYFGPGTRLTVL.

As regards this clone: This CDR3 is also generated by other DNA sequences in the sample. The chain employs TRBV27 and TRBJ1-5, with D uncertain. CDR3 length: 15 amino acids. CDR1 and CDR2 (germline): MNHEY, SMNVEV (reference sequence). V was cut by 3 bases and J by 6 bases, with 15 bases left in between. CDR3 DNA sequence: TGTGCCAGCAGTTTGGAGGGCGCCTTTGGTCAGCCCCAGCATTTT. It translates to CASSLEGAFGQPQHF.

This chain links TRBV6-6 with TRBJ2-7; D may correspond to TRBD1 or TRBD2 (5 bases each). Germline V gene data show CDR1 as MNHNY and CDR2 as SVGAGI (reference sequence). The CDR3 has 15 amino acids. V was shortened by 5 bases and J by 1 base, with 15 bases between the two germline ends. The CDR3 here is CASSLGQGVSYEQYF. CDR3 DNA sequence: TGTGCCAGCAGTCTGGGGCAGGGAGTTTCCTACGAGCAGTACTTC.

This clone rates as medium-sized. The J gene is TRBJ1-2, the V gene TRBV5-6; D remains unclear. V shed 1 base and J shed 0 bases, with 4 bases lying between them. Germline lookup yields CDR1 SGHDT and CDR2 YYEEEE. The CDR3 runs 13 residues. The chain's CDR3 is CASSLNANYGYTF. In nucleotides, the CDR3 is TGTGCCAGCAGCTTGAACGCTAACTATGGCTACACCTTC.

This chain uses TRBV29-1 with TRBJ1-2; maybe TRBD1 (6 bases). This CDR3 is 12 amino acids long. Trimming left V 3 bases short and J 7 bases short, with 12 bases between. Looked up from germline, CDR1 is SQVTM and CDR2 is ANQGSEA. The CDR3 bases are TGCAGCGTTGATTTACAGGGTTCTGGCTACACCTTC. This encodes CSVDLQGSGYTF. Full variable domain (rest looked up from reference TRBV29-1 and TRBJ1-2): SAVISQKPSRDICQRGTSLTIQCQVDSQVTMMFWYRQQPGQSLTLIATANQGSEATYESGFVIDKFPISRPNLTFSTLTVSNMSPEDSSIYLCSVDLQGSGYTFGSGTRLTVV.

This chain uses TRBV28 with TRBJ2-7; 11 nucleotides match TRBD2. Germline lookup yields CDR1 MDHEN and CDR2 SYDVKM. The CDR3 has 14 residues. Trimming removed 7 bases from V and 4 bases from J; junction bases left unmatched: 6. The CDR3 spells CASTLAGGNYEQYF. The CDR3, as DNA: TGTGCCAGCACCCTAGCGGGAGGAAATTACGAGCAGTACTTC.

V usage is TRBV15 and J usage is TRBJ1-2; D is unresolved. CDR3 length equals 12 residues. V gave up 1 base and J gave up 8 bases, with 8 bases separating them. Looked up from germline, CDR1 is LNHNV and CDR2 is YYDKDF (reference sequence). The CDR3 region is CATSRVPGGYTF. The CDR3 DNA sequence: TGTGCCACCAGCAGAGTTCCAGGAGGCTACACCTTC.

J is TRBJ2-7 and V is TRBV7-9; 9 positions match TRBD1. CDR3 length: 14 residues. Germline lookup yields CDR1 SEHNR and CDR2 FQNEAQ (reference sequence). V shed 4 bases and J 5 bases; nucleotides not matched to a gene: 6. In DNA form, the CDR3 reads TGTGCCAGCAGCTATGGGACAGGGATCAACGAGCAGTACTTC. Amino acid sequence: CASSYGTGINEQYF.